This entry lists 9 T cell receptor beta chains sequenced from one sample in a study of blood T cell repertoires in COVID-19. The protocol was immunoSEQ multiplex PCR, while the TCRdb copy is restricted to in-frame clones and leaves out a portion. The table records about 52,000 clones, over 80% of them present only once. Sequencing used peripheral blood. These receptors all stem from a man between 65 and 85 years old with active COVID-19.

The rearrangement uses TRBV7-3 and TRBJ2-1; 10 bases align to TRBD1. CDR1 is SGHTA, CDR2 FQGTGA, per germline. The V and J ends lost 5 bases and 1 base, in that order; junction bases with no gene match: 2. This CDR3 has 15 amino acids. The CDR3 nucleotides are TGTGCCAGCAGCAGGGACAGGGGTTCCTACAATGAGCAGTTCTTC. Translating it yields CASSRDRGSYNEQFF.

This sequence joins TRBV28 and TRBJ2-3; tentatively, D is TRBD1 (5 bases). CDR1 is MDHEN, CDR2 SYDVKM, per germline. V lost 3 bases and J 1 base, leaving 8 bases between the germline ends. The CDR3 totals 14 residues. CDR3 sequence (DNA): TGTGCCAGCAGTTTGGGCAGGGGCACAGATACGCAGTATTTT. Translated, it gives CASSLGRGTDTQYF. The variable domain in full, with the rest retrieved from reference TRBV28 and TRBJ2-3, is DVKVTQSSRYLVKRTGEKVFLECVQDMDHENMFWYRQDPGLGLRLIYFSYDVKMKEKGDIPEGYSVSREKKERFSLILESASTNQTSMYLCASSLGRGTDTQYFGPGTRLTVL.

The chain combines TRBV7-3 with TRBJ1-2, with 9 bases lining up with TRBD1. The CDR3 runs to 14 residues. The germline V gene has CDR1 SGHTA and CDR2 FQGTGA. V gave up 4 bases and J gave up 5 bases; unmatched junction bases: 5. DNA of the CDR3: TGTGCCAGCAGCTCAACAGGGGGCGCTTATGGCTACACCTTC. Its translation is CASSSTGGAYGYTF.

This chain uses TRBV7-2 with TRBJ1-2, with D tentatively TRBD1 (5 bases). Trimming left V 1 base short and J 7 bases short, with 16 bases between. Germline CDR1 SGHTA, CDR2 FQGNSA. The CDR3 has 15 amino acids. For the CDR3, the DNA is TGTGCCAGCAGCTTAGTGCCAGGGAACCTCGGTGGCTACACCTTC. It specifies CASSLVPGNLGGYTF.

Only a few counts were recorded for this clone. V is TRBV6-2 or TRBV6-3 and J is TRBJ1-5; D possibly corresponds to TRBD1 (6 bases). The V gene lost 0 bases and the J gene lost 7 bases, with 13 bases spanning the gap. Germline-derived CDR1 and CDR2 are MNHEY and SVGEGT. This CDR3 region has 15 residues. The CDR3 here is CASSYSGGSRQPQHF. The CDR3 DNA follows: TGTGCCAGCAGTTACTCAGGGGGTTCAAGGCAGCCCCAGCATTTT.

The rearrangement links TRBV14 to TRBJ2-7, with a weak D call TRBD2 (6 bases). Trimming stripped 0 bases from V and 0 bases from J, with 15 bases between. Germline-derived CDR1 and CDR2 are SGHDN and FVKESK. This CDR3 has 17 residues. DNA of the CDR3: TGTGCCAGCAGCCAAGACTATACGGGACTTCACTCCTACGAGCAGTACTTC. This codes for CASSQDYTGLHSYEQYF.

This chain uses TRBV15 with TRBJ1-2; D is possibly TRBD1 (5 bases). The CDR3 extends over 14 amino acids. V dropped 3 bases and J dropped 8 bases, with 16 bases sitting between them. Germline CDR1 and CDR2: LNHNV and YYDKDF (reference sequence). Here the CDR3 reads CATSSSGSSLGYTF. CDR3 coding DNA: TGTGCCACCAGCAGTTCAGGGTCCTCTCTAGGCTACACCTTC. Full variable domain (remainder filled in from reference TRBV15 and TRBJ1-2): DAMVIQNPRYQVTQFGKPVTLSCSQTLNHNVMYWYQQKSSQAPKLLFHYYDKDFNNEADTPDNFQSRRPNTSFCFLDIRSPGLGDTAMYLCATSSSGSSLGYTFGSGTRLTVV.

The V gene is TRBV2, the J gene TRBJ1-5; D remains ambiguous. Trimming removed 5 bases from V and 0 bases from J, with 8 bases in between. From germline, CDR1 is SNHLY and CDR2 FYNNEI. CDR3 length: 14 residues. The CDR3 reads CASSTTSSNQPQHF. As DNA, the CDR3 is TGTGCCAGCAGTACGACAAGTAGCAATCAGCCCCAGCATTTT.

V and J are TRBV4-3 and TRBJ1-2; no definite D call. The length of the CDR3 is 16 residues. Germline V gene data show CDR1 as LGHNA and CDR2 as YSLEER. V was pared by 3 bases and J by 1 base, with 15 bases between. CDR3 bases: TGCGCCAGCAGCCATGCGAGGGAGCGAGATAACTATGGCTACACCTTC. It is translated as CASSHARERDNYGYTF.